The T cell receptor beta chain under discussion was sequenced for a study of cytomegalovirus exposure and HLA in healthy donors. Study-wide background: It was reported in a later analysis that the same platform had been used for the 120 or so validation repertoires as for the approximately 700 first-cohort repertoires. Study results and caveats: In vitro checks showed that a few CMV-associated chains really do target CMV antigens. Reported performance of the classifier showed diagnosis of cytomegalovirus status with high specificity and sensitivity. Altogether, 160 or so TCR beta chains were recorded as cytomegalovirus-associated.

Clones were read by immunoSEQ multiplex PCR, and TCRdb kept only the in-frame ones, dropping some. The sample lists about 280,000 clones; approximately 87% were seen once. This clone occurred a few times. Its antigen is as yet unknown. From germline, CDR1 is MGHDK and CDR2 SYGVNS. CDR3 size: 13 residues. The V end was cut by 8 bases, the J end by 0 bases, with 8 bases between. Sample: PBMCs. The V gene is TRBV25-1, the J gene TRBJ1-3, with unresolved D. This TCR derives from a woman aged 18-30 years in good health and CMV-seronegative. CDR3 loop: CASRVDSGNTIYF. The CDR3 coding sequence is TGTGCCAGCCGGGTTGACTCTGGAAACACCATATATTTT.